The T cell receptor (beta chain) under discussion was sequenced for a study of cytomegalovirus exposure and HLA in healthy donors. General study findings and limits: Immune exposure data for these donors was limited to CMV serostatus. A later analysis found most CMV-associated TCR beta chains apparently HLA-restricted. Per published reports, the classifier diagnosed cytomegalovirus status with high specificity and sensitivity.

The CDR3 runs 16 residues. Germline values: CDR1 SGHDT, CDR2 YYEEEE. Losses at the gene ends were 4 bases for V and 2 bases for J; bases not matched to a gene: 9. Regarding this clone: Its cognate antigen is unknown.

The study ran its PCR with 60 Vbeta and 13 Jbeta primers. Sequenced by immunoSEQ multiplex PCR; TCRdb stores in-frame clones only, minus some. This sample has around 240,000 clones, with 82% found just once. Input material: PBMCs. This chain joins TRBV5-6 and TRBJ2-4; 7 bases fit TRBD1. This receptor was identified in a woman aged 40-49 years in good health and CMV-seropositive. The CDR3, as DNA: TGTGCCAGCAGCCTCTTAACAGGGGCTTCCAAAAACATTCAGTACTTC. It encodes CASSLLTGASKNIQYF.